The T cell receptor beta chain under discussion was sequenced for a study of T-cell memory formation after mild COVID-19. Comment on this clonotype: Its specificity is unknown.

Using constant-segment primers, 5'RACE produced TCR alpha and TCR beta cDNA libraries carrying sample barcodes and UMIs. MiXCR, run by TCRdb on the 5' RACE reads, gives a single entry per CDR3 protein. The table lists 350,000 to 500,000 distinct CDR3 sequences, roughly 18% of them singletons, with 20% to 25% in the top ten. General study findings and limits: Shrinking CD4+ clones resided mostly in CM and EM, and CD8+ ones in EMRA. A second wave expanding day 15 to 37 was CD4+-biased; contracting clones were balanced. Memory cells collected pre-infection included some clones that later responded, suggesting cross-reactive memory joined.

This CDR3 region has 22 residues. V lost 2 bases to trimming and J lost 1 base; unmatched junction nucleotides: 20. The V and J genes are TRBV6-7 and TRBJ1-5; 10 bases match TRBD1. TRBV6-7 is an ORF, and what it does is uncertain. The receptor was isolated from a man between 18 and 35 years old who had mild COVID-19 (a few samples of this study predate the infection). Cell type and time point are not known. The sequenced sample consisted of PBMCs or a T cell subset sorted from them (not recorded which). DNA for the CDR3: TGTGCCAGCAGTTACCACAGAAGGGTCCGGGACAGGGGTCGTCTCAGCAATCAGCCCCAGCATTTT. Its translation: CASSYHRRVRDRGRLSNQPQHF.